This T cell receptor (beta chain) was documented in a study of T cells after yellow fever vaccination. General observations from the study: A small proportion of clonotypes was detected in both the CD4 and CD8 compartments. Abundant clonotypes (contaminants from the bulk population) could be present in FACS-sorted repertoires.

The study made its TCR cDNA through 5'RACE template switching. That step introduced a universal primer site along with UMIs. TCRdb recomputed calls from the 5' RACE reads with MiXCR, one row per CDR3 protein. The sample includes about 340,000 distinct CDR3 sequences, roughly an eighth seen only once; the top ten take 2.5% to 4%. This clonotype was seen repeatedly, ten times or more. What it recognizes is unknown. Germline CDR1 is SEHNR and CDR2 is FQNEAQ (reference sequence). The CDR3 covers 15 residues. V lost 1 base, J lost 6 bases, and 13 bases lay in between. The gene calls are TRBV7-9 and TRBJ2-4; the D call may be TRBD1 or TRBD2 (6 bases each). This TCR was recovered from a young man who received the YFV17D yellow fever vaccine. This sample comprised CD4+ T cells sorted from PBMCs, obtained 15 days after the yellow fever booster vaccination. CDR3 in amino acids: CASSLDSGGGNIQYF. The CDR3 region has the DNA TGTGCCAGCAGCTTAGACTCTGGAGGGGGAAACATTCAGTACTTC.